This T cell receptor beta chain was sequenced for a study of cytomegalovirus exposure and HLA in healthy donors. Profiling relied on immunoSEQ multiplex PCR, and the TCRdb table lists in-frame clones only, not all of them. The sample has about 130,000 clones, more than 80% seen once. From germline, CDR1 is MNHNS and CDR2 SASEGT. There are 14 residues in the CDR3. V was pared by 5 bases and J by 4 bases, with 12 bases between. This TCR was recovered from a woman aged 25 to 39 in good health and CMV-seropositive. This chain uses TRBV6-1 with TRBJ1-5, with D possibly TRBD1 on 5 matching bases. The sequenced sample was PBMCs. DNA for the CDR3: TGTGCCAGCAGTCCCAGGGAAGGGAATCAGCCCCAGCATTTT. Translating it yields CASSPREGNQPQHF.